These 27 T cell receptor beta chains came from one sample sequenced in a study of metastatic and nonmetastatic thyroid tumors. TCRdb reanalyzed the PCR reads via MiXCR. The table lists approximately 26,000 clones, 10% to 15% of them singletons. Nobody among the patients had been given any treatment before thyroid surgery. Sequencing was performed on blood. The receptors come from a female donor with papillary thyroid cancer or a benign thyroid nodule (not recorded which). Some clones in this sample may be carry-over from other donors' samples.

This clone was recorded at least ten times. The rearrangement uses TRBV5-1 and TRBJ2-1; D remains ambiguous. V was shortened by 0 bases and J by 5 bases, with 9 bases between the two germline ends. The CDR3 totals 14 residues. Per the germline V gene, CDR1 is SGHRS and CDR2 is YFSETQ. The CDR3 sequence is CASSLGSPHNEQFF. CDR3 nucleotide sequence: TGCGCCAGCAGCTTGGGGTCCCCCCACAATGAGCAGTTCTTC. The variable domain in full, with the rest retrieved from reference TRBV5-1 and TRBJ2-1, is KAGVTQTPRYLIKTRGQQVTLSCSPISGHRSVSWYQQTPGQGLQFLFEYFSETQRNKGNFPGRFSGRQFSNSRSEMNVSTLELGDSALYLCASSLGSPHNEQFFGPGTRLTVL.

This clone was observed at least ten times. The V gene is TRBV20-1, the J gene TRBJ2-7, with TRBD2 matching 9 bases. V was pared by 0 bases and J by 5 bases, with 5 bases of the junction left unmatched. This CDR3 has 14 amino acids. Germline V gives CDR1 DFQATT, CDR2 SNEGSKA (reference sequence). The DNA of the CDR3 is TGCAGTGCTAGAGATAGCGGGAGCTCAGACGAGCAGTACTTC. Its translation is CSARDSGSSDEQYF.

This clone was observed many times. The CDR3 bases are TGTGCCAGCAGCTTCTTCCTCAATCAGCCCCAGCATTTT. This translates into CASSFFLNQPQHF. This chain connects TRBV7-2 to TRBJ1-5; D ambiguous. From germline, CDR1 is SGHTA and CDR2 FQGNSA. This CDR3 has 13 amino acids. With 3 bases removed from V and 3 bases from J, the gap between germline ends came to 6 bases.

This clone was observed at least ten times. A clone one base away is much larger, so this may be a read error. Other DNA sequences in the sample encode the same CDR3. Here the CDR3 DNA reads TGTGCCAGCAGTCTGGGAGGTTTAGAGCTGTTTTTT. This gives the protein CASSLGGLELFF. The rearrangement links TRBV12-3 or TRBV12-4 to TRBJ2-2; TRBD2 might be the D (6 bases). This CDR3 has 12 amino acids. Between the trimmed V and J ends, which lost 5 bases and 11 bases, there was a span of 12 bases.

This clone was found many times. A much larger clone lies one base from this, so it may be a read error. The CDR3 does not close with the conserved phenylalanine or tryptophan, likely indicating a read error. The J gene is TRBJ2-1, the V gene TRBV2; D could derive from TRBD1 or TRBD2 (5 bases each). Germline-derived CDR1 and CDR2 are SNHLY and FYNNEI. Between the trimmed V and J ends, which lost 10 bases and 6 bases, there was a span of 19 bases. The CDR3 runs 14 residues. The CDR3 sequence is CATAAGTASNEQFL. The CDR3 DNA sequence: TGTGCCACCGCCGCCGGGACCGCCTCCAATGAGCAGTTCCTC.

This clone was seen ten or more times. V is TRBV3-1 and J is TRBJ1-1, with D possibly TRBD1 on 5 matching bases. The CDR3 is made up of 14 amino acids. Germline CDR1 reads LGHDT; CDR2 reads YNNKEL (reference sequence). V was pared by 0 bases and J by 5 bases, with 10 bases between. CDR3 amino acids: CASSQDGGRTEAFF. The CDR3 region has the DNA TGTGCCAGCAGCCAAGACGGGGGAAGGACTGAAGCTTTCTTT.

This clone was seen many times. This chain connects TRBV7-2 to TRBJ2-1; D perhaps matches TRBD2 (6 bases). Between the trimmed V and J ends, which lost 4 bases and 4 bases, there was a span of 26 bases. The CDR3 is 19 amino acids. In germline, CDR1 is SGHTA, CDR2 FQGNSA. CDR3 residues: CASSYLDGSVFFGYNEQFF. The CDR3 nucleotides read TGTGCCAGCAGCTACCTTGACGGGAGTGTTTTTTTTGGGTACAATGAGCAGTTCTTC.

This clone turned up a few times. This CDR3 fails to terminate in the conserved phenylalanine or tryptophan, so it likely reflects a read error. The chain couples TRBV27 to TRBJ1-2; 12 nucleotides match TRBD1. This CDR3 spans 15 amino acids. The germline CDR1 and CDR2 sequences are MNHEY and SMNVEV (reference sequence). The CDR3 loop is CAGSLTGTGGDGYTS. The DNA for the CDR3 is TGTGCCGGCAGTTTAACCGGGACAGGGGGCGATGGCTACACCTCC.

Concerning this clone: An end of the junction differs from the germline gene, which may be a read error. Written as DNA, the CDR3 is TGTGCCAGCAGCTTAGGACAGGGGGATGTGGCAGATACGCAGTGTTTT. This sequence encodes CASSLGQGDVADTQCF. The chain links TRBV11-2 to TRBJ2-3, with 9 bases matching TRBD1. The CDR3 runs to 16 residues. CDR1 is SGHAT, CDR2 FQNNGV, per germline.

This clone qualifies as medium-sized. The V and J genes are TRBV5-1 and TRBJ2-7, with 13 bases lining up with TRBD2. The trim removed 3 bases at V and 5 bases at J, leaving 5 bases unmatched. Germline assignment: CDR1 SGHRS and CDR2 YFSETQ. The CDR3 has 15 amino acids. CDR3 bases: TGCGCCAGCAGCTGGACTAGCGGGAGCTTCGACGAGCAGTACTTC. It codes for CASSWTSGSFDEQYF.

This clone was detected ten times or more. Since a much larger clone is just one base distant, this may be a read error. The chain has TRBV6-1 and TRBJ2-1; D assignment may be TRBD1 or TRBD2 (7 bases each). Germline V gene lookup returns CDR1 MNHNS and CDR2 SASEGT. This CDR3 has 15 amino acids. The CDR3 region has the DNA TGTGGCAGCAGAACCCAGGGGGGGGCTTACAATGAGCAGTTCTTC. Its protein is CGSRTQGGAYNEQFF.

This clone has a count of ten or more. This may arise from a read error, as a much more abundant clone is one base away. The chain combines TRBV5-6 with TRBJ1-1; D may be TRBD1 (5 bases). Trimming took 0 bases from V and 3 from J, leaving 9 bases between them. CDR1 and CDR2 from the germline V gene are SGHDT and YYEEEE. This CDR3 has 14 amino acids. CDR3 region: CASSLVGGYTEAFF. The CDR3 DNA is TGTGCCAGCAGCTTGGTGGGGGGTTACACTGAAGCTTTCTTT.

In this sample, this clone turned up many times. The chain has TRBV3-1 and TRBJ2-5, with D uncertain. This CDR3 region has 17 residues. The germline V and J ends were trimmed by 0 bases and 7 bases, with 21 bases remaining between them. The germline CDR1 and CDR2 sequences are LGHDT and YNNKEL (reference sequence). CDR3 bases: TGTGCCAGCAGCCAAGATATAGTTCCGTTCCATACACTGACCCAGTACTTC. Translation: CASSQDIVPFHTLTQYF.

In the case of this clone: One end of the junction is discordant with germline, which a read error may explain. The CDR3 loop is CAISLLPGGQGANVLTF. The CDR3 nucleotides read TGCGCCATCAGCCTTCTACCGGGGGGCCAGGGGGCCAACGTCCTGACTTTC. The chain recombines TRBV4-1 with TRBJ2-6, with D possibly being TRBD2 (7 bases). The CDR3 sequence is 17 residues long. Germline V CDR1 and CDR2: MGHRA, YSYEKL.

This clone has at least ten counts. J is TRBJ1-1 and V is TRBV6-2 or TRBV6-3, with 9 bases matching TRBD1. This CDR3 is built from 14 residues. From germline, CDR1 is MNHEY and CDR2 SVGEGT. V was pared by 8 bases and J by 6 bases, with 10 bases of the junction left unmatched. CDR3 nucleotides: TGTGCCAGCGGGGAGGGACAGGGAAGGGCTGAAGCTTTCTTT. Protein: CASGEGQGRAEAFF.

This clone was recorded at least ten times. The chain combines TRBV2 with TRBJ1-2, with D maybe TRBD1 (5 bases). V shed 6 bases and J shed 1 base, with 18 bases lying between them. CDR1 and CDR2 from the germline V gene are SNHLY and FYNNEI. The CDR3 has 16 amino acids. CDR3 in amino acids: CASRGVFRDGNYGYTF. CDR3 nucleotide sequence: TGTGCCAGCAGGGGGGTTTTCCGGGACGGTAACTATGGCTACACCTTC.

Many counts were recorded for this clone. The gene calls are TRBV28 and TRBJ2-7; a possible D gene is TRBD2 (7 bases). Per the germline V gene, CDR1 is MDHEN and CDR2 is SYDVKM. This CDR3 is built from 14 residues. Trimming stripped 5 bases from V and 4 bases from J, with 15 bases between. The CDR3 bases are TGTGCCAGCAGTCGAAGGGGGGAGGGGTACGAGCAGTACTTC. This translates into CASSRRGEGYEQYF. Based on the CDR3 plus reference TRBV28 and TRBJ2-7, the full variable domain is DVKVTQSSRYLVKRTGEKVFLECVQDMDHENMFWYRQDPGLGLRLIYFSYDVKMKEKGDIPEGYSVSREKKERFSLILESASTNQTSMYLCASSRRGEGYEQYFGPGTRLTVT.

This clone has ten or more counts. The chain couples TRBV6-1 to TRBJ1-3; no clear D. The CDR3 has 12 amino acids. V was clipped by 6 bases and J by 4 bases, with 7 bases between them. Germline V gene lookup returns CDR1 MNHNS and CDR2 SASEGT. The CDR3 DNA reads TGTGCCAGCAGCCCCTGGGGAAACACCATATATTTT. Its protein product is CASSPWGNTIYF.

This clone was observed at least ten times. V gene TRBV6-1 combines with J gene TRBJ2-7, with 9 bases that match TRBD2. CDR1 and CDR2 (germline): MNHNS, SASEGT. This CDR3 spans 14 amino acids. V trimming: 7 bases; J trimming: 7 bases; junction bases outside the gene matches: 11. The CDR3: CASNRAGGTGEQYF. The CDR3 bases are TGTGCCAGCAATCGGGCGGGAGGGACGGGGGAGCAGTACTTC.

This clone was counted ten times or more. The chain combines TRBV6-1 with TRBJ2-7; D possibly matches TRBD1 or TRBD2 (6 bases each). The ends were cut back, 6 bases at V and 6 bases at J, with 15 bases in the middle. Germline loops: CDR1 MNHNS, CDR2 SASEGT. The CDR3 extends over 13 amino acids. The CDR3 protein is CASSGGTGIEQYF. The CDR3 DNA follows: TGTGCCAGCAGCGGGGGCACCGGAATCGAGCAGTACTTC.

This clone was seen more than once but under ten times. In the same sample, other DNA sequences code for this CDR3. This sequence joins TRBV5-1 and TRBJ2-7, with a possible D match to TRBD1 (7 bases). The ends were cut back, 4 bases at V and 7 bases at J, with 15 bases in the middle. The CDR3 is 13 amino acids. CDR1 and CDR2 (germline): SGHRS, YFSETQ. The CDR3 region is CASSTHRGGEQYF. CDR3 nucleotide sequence: TGCGCCAGCAGCACCCACAGGGGAGGAGAGCAGTACTTC.

This clone has ten or more counts. This chain uses TRBV28 with TRBJ1-5, with 10 nucleotides matching TRBD1. The germline gives CDR1 MDHEN, CDR2 SYDVKM. This CDR3 is 17 amino acids long. The V gene end was trimmed by 3 bases and the J gene end by 0 bases; junction bases not matched to a gene: 5. CDR3 residues: CASSFRDRGGSNQPQHF. CDR3 coding DNA: TGTGCCAGCAGTTTCCGGGACAGGGGCGGTAGCAATCAGCCCCAGCATTTT.

The chain uses TRBV2 and TRBJ2-7; D not certain. With 4 bases removed from V and 3 bases from J, the gap between germline ends came to 10 bases. There are 13 residues in the CDR3. Germline-derived CDR1 and CDR2 are SNHLY and FYNNEI. This chain's CDR3 is CASSATVVYEQYF. The CDR3 nucleotides are TGTGCCAGCAGTGCTACAGTGGTCTACGAGCAGTACTTC.

This clone occurred a few times. Compared with germline, one end of the junction differs, possibly owing to a read error. The chain combines TRBV12-3 or TRBV12-4 with TRBJ2-2, with D maybe TRBD2 (5 bases). CDR3 size: 13 residues. CDR3 region: CASSSQVPGDLFF. The CDR3 bases are TGTGCCAGCAGTTCCCAGGTCCCCGGGGATCTGTTTTTT.

This clone occurred many times. The chain uses TRBV11-2 and TRBJ2-2; D might be TRBD1 or TRBD2, each matching 6 bases. In germline, CDR1 is SGHAT, CDR2 FQNNGV. The CDR3 covers 16 residues. Trimming removed 2 bases at V and 7 bases at J, with 17 bases between. Here the CDR3 reads CASSLSHREENGELFF. The CDR3 nucleotides are TGTGCCAGCAGCTTATCTCACAGGGAGGAGAACGGGGAGCTGTTTTTT.

By share, this clone counts as medium-sized. The V and J genes are TRBV7-2 and TRBJ1-6, with D hard to call. The V and J ends lost 0 bases and 10 bases respectively, with 10 bases between them. The germline V gene has CDR1 SGHTA and CDR2 FQGNSA. CDR3 length equals 14 residues. CDR3 nucleotides: TGTGCCAGCAGCTTAGCATCGTCCGGATCACCCCTCCACTTT. Translating gives CASSLASSGSPLHF.

This chain uses TRBV6-1 with TRBJ2-7; D gene unclear. The CDR3 has 13 amino acids. Looked up from germline, CDR1 is MNHNS and CDR2 is SASEGT. Deletions cut 7 bases from V and 7 bases from J, with 17 bases between. Here the CDR3 reads CASIGSGMGEQYF. CDR3 in DNA: TGTGCCAGCATTGGGTCAGGCATGGGAGAGCAGTACTTC.